This TCR beta chain is drawn from a study of blood T cell repertoires in COVID-19. Overall study: Some COVID-19 samples were acute and others convalescent; all came from the United States, Italy and Spain. Sources were T cells, B-cell-depleted T cells, or PBMCs; the material itself was cDNA or gDNA.

Per the authors' pipeline: Cell counts per sample came from amplifying reference gene primers. The table came from immunoSEQ multiplex PCR; TCRdb's copy has only in-frame clones and leaves some out. V, J and clone size derive from that table, while D and trimming were established from the DNA sequence. This sample yields approximately 300,000 clones, of which around 89% are seen a single time; 3.5% to 4.5% belongs to the top ten. CDR1 MNHNY and CDR2 SVGAGI come from the germline V gene (reference sequence). The V end lost 5 bases, the J end lost 5 bases, and 13 bases lay between the germline ends. CDR3 length: 13 amino acids.

This clonotype was obtained from a woman in her 40s with acute or convalescent COVID-19. This chain links TRBV6-6 with TRBJ2-7; possibly TRBD2 for D (6 bases). Sequencing used peripheral blood. The CDR3 DNA reads TGTGCCAGCAGTCCCCGCGGGGTCAACGAGCAGTACGTC. As protein: CASSPRGVNEQYV.